A single sample gave rise to the 25 T cell receptor beta chains below, sequenced in a study of cytomegalovirus exposure and HLA in healthy donors. TCRdb keeps only in-frame clones here, not all; method: immunoSEQ multiplex PCR. Of about 170,000 clones in the sample, about nine tenths were seen once. Sequencing used PBMCs. These TCRs come from a woman aged 25 to 39 in good health and CMV-seronegative.

V gene TRBV7-9 combines with J gene TRBJ1-4; D gene uncertain. Between the trimmed V and J ends, which lost 5 bases and 7 bases, there was a span of 5 bases. This CDR3 spans 11 amino acids. The germline V gene has CDR1 SEHNR and CDR2 FQNEAQ (reference sequence). The CDR3 DNA is TGTGCCAGCAGCCGCACTGAAAAACTGTTTTTT. Translated: CASSRTEKLFF.

V gene TRBV5-4 combines with J gene TRBJ1-2; unclear D gene. The CDR3 consists of 14 residues. V lost 2 bases and J lost 5, with 13 bases in between. CDR1 is SGHNT, CDR2 YYREEE, per germline (reference sequence). In nucleotides, the CDR3 is TGTGCCAGCAGCTTCCCGGGTCGCGGTTATGGCTACACCTTC. Its translation is CASSFPGRGYGYTF.

The CDR3 sequence: CASSLGLAGNEQFF. The CDR3 nucleotides are TGTGCCAGCAGCTTGGGACTAGCGGGAAACGAGCAGTTCTTC. This sequence joins TRBV7-2 and TRBJ2-1, with 13 bases aligning to TRBD2. The CDR3 consists of 14 residues. Unmatched junction bases numbered 3, after V lost 3 bases and J lost 10 bases. Germline CDR1 and CDR2: SGHTA and FQGNSA. The whole variable domain, remainder taken from reference TRBV7-2 and TRBJ2-1, is GAGVSQSPSNKVTEKGKDVELRCDPISGHTALYWYRQSLGQGLEFLIYFQGNSAPDKSGLPSDRFSAERTGGSVSTLTIQRTQQEDSAVYLCASSLGLAGNEQFFGPGTRLTVL.

The CDR3: CASSGTGYGSYEQYF. In DNA form, the CDR3 reads TGTGCCAGCAGCGGAACAGGATACGGCTCCTACGAGCAGTACTTC. The V call is TRBV6-1, the J call TRBJ2-7; D perhaps matches TRBD1 (5 bases). This CDR3 comprises 15 residues. V was trimmed by 6 bases and J by 0 bases, leaving 15 bases between them. Per germline, CDR1 MNHNS and CDR2 SASEGT.

The rearrangement links TRBV14 to TRBJ2-7; the D is unclear. Trimming removed 2 bases at V and 1 base at J, with 12 bases between. The germline V gene has CDR1 SGHDN and CDR2 FVKESK. This CDR3 comprises 15 residues. CDR3 amino acids: CASSQTPLGSYEQYF. CDR3 coding DNA: TGTGCCAGCAGCCAAACCCCACTTGGATCCTACGAGCAGTACTTC.

The V and J genes are TRBV6-5 and TRBJ2-2; D remains ambiguous. The CDR3 loop spans 13 amino acids. The germline CDR1 and CDR2 sequences are MNHEY and SVGAGI. V lost 6 bases, J lost 7 bases, and 12 bases lay in between. CDR3 DNA sequence: TGTGCCAGCAGCACTTCCCGCGGCGGGGAGCTGTTTTTT. The encoded protein is CASSTSRGGELFF.

In its sample, this clone was seen once. V gene TRBV10-3 combines with J gene TRBJ1-1; tentatively, D is TRBD1 (5 bases). The CDR3 consists of 14 residues. Trimming removed 7 bases from V and 4 bases from J, with 16 bases in between. Germline V lookup: CDR1 ENHRY, CDR2 SYGVKD. The CDR3 reads CAINGVGRGTEAFF. The CDR3 DNA follows: TGTGCCATCAATGGGGTGGGTAGGGGCACTGAAGCTTTCTTT.

This sequence joins TRBV20-1 and TRBJ2-1; no reliable D call. In germline, CDR1 is DFQATT, CDR2 SNEGSKA (reference sequence). Trimming pared 2 bases from V and 10 bases from J, leaving 6 bases between. This CDR3 region has 10 residues. The CDR3 region has the DNA TGCAGTGCTAGAATAGAGGAGCAGTTCTTC. Translating gives CSARIEEQFF.

This clone was detected only a few times. Here the CDR3 reads CASSLAAGWRETQYF. DNA for the CDR3: TGTGCCAGCAGCTTAGCGGCAGGGTGGAGGGAGACCCAGTACTTC. The V gene is TRBV11-2, the J gene TRBJ2-5, with D perhaps assigned TRBD1 or TRBD2 (5 bases each). This CDR3 is built from 15 residues. Germline V gives CDR1 SGHAT, CDR2 FQNNGV. Trimming removed 1 base at V and 5 bases at J, with 14 bases between.

This clone has only one observation. The V and J genes are TRBV6-1 and TRBJ1-5; D gene unclear. V lost 8 bases to trimming and J lost 2 bases, with 7 bases between them. The V gene's germline CDR1 is MNHNS and CDR2 SASEGT. The CDR3 runs to 12 residues. The CDR3 nucleotides are TGTGCCAGCGGGGAGGGCAATCAGCCCCAGCATTTT. Translated: CASGEGNQPQHF.

The chain uses TRBV5-1 and TRBJ1-1, with a tentative D call TRBD1 (6 bases). This CDR3 is 14 amino acids long. V gave up 3 bases and J gave up 2 bases, with 11 bases separating them. CDR1 and CDR2 from the germline V gene are SGHRS and YFSETQ. DNA of the CDR3: TGCGCCAGCAGCTATTACAGGGATAACACTGAAGCTTTCTTT. Protein product: CASSYYRDNTEAFF.

J is TRBJ2-5 and V is TRBV9; D is undetermined. Germline V gives CDR1 SGDLS, CDR2 YYNGEE. The V gene lost 4 bases and the J gene lost 0 bases, with 10 bases spanning the gap. The CDR3 extends over 14 amino acids. CDR3 coding DNA: TGTGCCAGCAGCCCAGAGCTGTACCAAGAGACCCAGTACTTC. This sequence encodes CASSPELYQETQYF.

The chain employs TRBV29-1 and TRBJ2-7; 8 bases fit TRBD1. The CDR3 contains 13 residues. J gave up 4 bases and V 1 base, and 3 bases lay outside the gene matches. CDR1 and CDR2 (germline): SQVTM, ANQGSEA. The DNA for the CDR3 is TGCAGCGTTGAAGGGACAGGGACGTACGAGCAGTACTTC. Translation: CSVEGTGTYEQYF.

The rearrangement joins TRBV7-3 to TRBJ2-7; D unresolved. This CDR3 is 12 amino acids long. CDR1 and CDR2 (germline): SGHTA, FQGTGA. V was clipped by 5 bases and J by 3 bases, with 8 bases between them. CDR3 sequence reads: CASSPNGYEQYF. The CDR3 DNA is TGTGCCAGCAGCCCCAATGGCTACGAGCAGTACTTC.

The V call is TRBV6-6, the J call TRBJ1-2; tentative D call: TRBD1 (6 bases). Between the trimmed V and J ends, which lost 4 bases and 6 bases, there was a span of 9 bases. The CDR3 contains 12 residues. In germline, CDR1 is MNHNY, CDR2 SVGAGI (reference sequence). The CDR3 sequence: CASSLQGNGYTF. The CDR3 nucleotides read TGTGCCAGCAGTTTACAGGGAAATGGCTACACCTTC.

CDR3 bases: TGCGCCAGCAGCTTCGAACAGGGTTGGGAGACCCAGTACTTC. Translated, it gives CASSFEQGWETQYF. The chain is built from TRBV5-1 and TRBJ2-5, with D perhaps TRBD1 (6 bases). The ends were cut back, 2 bases at V and 5 bases at J, with 13 bases in the middle. This CDR3 has 14 residues. Per the germline V gene, CDR1 is SGHRS and CDR2 is YFSETQ.

For the CDR3, the DNA is TGTGCCAGCAGTGAACTGGCCGTTTCGCAAGAGACCCAGTACTTC. Its protein is CASSELAVSQETQYF. The V call is TRBV2, the J call TRBJ2-5; D not certain. V lost 2 bases, J lost 2 bases, and 12 bases lay in between. The V gene's germline CDR1 is SNHLY and CDR2 FYNNEI. CDR3 length equals 15 residues.

Written as DNA, the CDR3 is TGTGCCAGCAGAGCCCGGACTAGCGGGAGGGCCTCCCAAGAGACCCAGTACTTC. Protein: CASRARTSGRASQETQYF. This chain connects TRBV2 to TRBJ2-5; TRBD2 matches 15 bases. CDR1 SNHLY and CDR2 FYNNEI come from the germline V gene. V lost 6 bases to trimming and J lost 1 base; unmatched junction nucleotides: 9. The CDR3 has 18 residues.

The rearrangement joins TRBV5-1 to TRBJ1-4; D gene ambiguous. Germline CDR1 and CDR2: SGHRS and YFSETQ. The ends were cut back, 5 bases at V and 4 bases at J, with 12 bases in the middle. The CDR3 is 14 amino acids. The CDR3 protein is CASRFSQINEKLFF. The CDR3 coding sequence is TGCGCCAGCAGGTTTTCACAGATTAATGAAAAACTGTTTTTT.

This chain uses TRBV29-1 with TRBJ2-7; D perhaps matches TRBD2 (5 bases). CDR1 and CDR2 from the germline V gene are SQVTM and ANQGSEA. The V end lost 4 bases, the J end lost 0 bases, and 10 bases lay between the germline ends. This CDR3 comprises 13 residues. The DNA of the CDR3 is TGCAGCGTTGCGCACACTAGCTCCTACGAGCAGTACTTC. This sequence encodes CSVAHTSSYEQYF.

This rearrangement joins TRBV19 to TRBJ1-5; D gene uncertain. The CDR3 consists of 13 residues. V dropped 4 bases and J dropped 5 bases, with 9 bases sitting between them. Germline-derived CDR1 and CDR2 are LNHDA and SQIVND (reference sequence). The CDR3: CASSSDRDQPQHF. The CDR3 nucleotides read TGTGCCAGTAGTAGTGACCGGGATCAGCCCCAGCATTTT.

This clone was found a few times. V is TRBV27 and J is TRBJ1-2; D is uncertain. This CDR3 comprises 13 residues. Trimming removed 6 bases at V and 2 bases at J, with 10 bases between. Germline loops: CDR1 MNHEY, CDR2 SMNVEV (reference sequence). The CDR3 sequence is CASRPTSNYGYTF. CDR3 bases: TGTGCCAGCAGGCCGACAAGCAACTATGGCTACACCTTC.

This clone was recorded only once. The V call is TRBV4-1, the J call TRBJ1-6; TRBD1 matches at 12 bases. In germline, CDR1 is MGHRA, CDR2 YSYEKL. J was trimmed by 9 bases and V by 6 bases; bases with no gene match: 0. The CDR3 length is 13 residues. CDR3 loop: CASRGQGASPLHF. In DNA, the CDR3 is TGCGCCAGCAGGGGACAGGGGGCTTCACCCCTCCACTTT.

V is TRBV18 and J is TRBJ1-5, with D possibly TRBD1 on 6 matching bases. Germline V gene lookup returns CDR1 KGHSH and CDR2 LQKENI. Trimming took off 6 bases at V and 2 bases at J, with 14 bases between the two ends. This CDR3 comprises 15 residues. The CDR3, as DNA: TGTGCCAGCTCGACTGACAGGAGCCGCAATCAGCCCCAGCATTTT. Its protein is CASSTDRSRNQPQHF.

This clone showed up just once. The chain links TRBV19 to TRBJ1-5, with 8 bases aligning to TRBD1. The CDR3 is 14 amino acids. The V gene's germline CDR1 is LNHDA and CDR2 SQIVND (reference sequence). V trimming: 7 bases; J trimming: 3 bases; junction bases outside the gene matches: 5. CDR3 protein: CASNTGGINQPQHF. Written as DNA, the CDR3 is TGTGCCAGTAATACAGGGGGTATCAATCAGCCCCAGCATTTT.